This TCR beta chain was captured in a study of T cells in Graves' hyperthyroidism and ophthalmopathy. The CDR3 regions of TCR beta were amplified from RNA transcripts. HTBI primers were the set used in a first-round RT-PCR of the TCR CDR3. TCRdb processed the multiplex PCR reads anew with MiXCR; each CDR3 protein has one entry. This table has 600,000 or so distinct CDR3 sequences, under 60% appearing once. Graves' hyperthyroidism was deemed stable absent ophthalmopathy progression within 18 months. Orbital computed tomography, thyroid ultrasound, serum thyroxine and TRAb, and clinical symptoms together informed the diagnoses. V lost 0 bases and J lost 7, with 16 bases in between. CDR3 length equals 16 residues. The V gene's germline CDR1 is SGHDT and CDR2 YYEEEE.

This sequence was found in a woman between 18 and 29 years old with Graves' hyperthyroidism. V and J are TRBV5-6 and TRBJ2-2; weak D call: TRBD2 (5 bases). The sample consisted of peripheral blood or thyroid tissue (not recorded which). The CDR3: CASSLDPASFFGELFF. The CDR3 bases are TGTGCCAGCAGCTTGGACCCGGCTAGCTTTTTCGGGGAGCTGTTTTTT.